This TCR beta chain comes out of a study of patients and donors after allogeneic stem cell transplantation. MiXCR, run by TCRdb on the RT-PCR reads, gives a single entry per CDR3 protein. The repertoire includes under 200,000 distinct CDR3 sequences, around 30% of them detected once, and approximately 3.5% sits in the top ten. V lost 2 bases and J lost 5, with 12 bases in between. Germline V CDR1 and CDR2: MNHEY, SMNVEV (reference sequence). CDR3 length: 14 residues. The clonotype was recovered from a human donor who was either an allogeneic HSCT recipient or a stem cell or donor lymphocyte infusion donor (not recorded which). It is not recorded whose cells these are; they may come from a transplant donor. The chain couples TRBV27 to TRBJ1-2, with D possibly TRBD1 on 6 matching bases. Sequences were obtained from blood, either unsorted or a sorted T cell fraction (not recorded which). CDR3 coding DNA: TGTGCCAGCAGTTTAGATCCAGGGGATTATGGCTACACCTTC. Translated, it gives CASSLDPGDYGYTF.